This TCR beta chain was sequenced for a study of T-cell reconstitution after alpha-beta-depleted transplantation in children. The TCRbeta library was prepared with unique molecular identifiers. Each CDR3 protein gets one entry after TCRdb re-called the PCR reads with MiXCR. The repertoire holds nearly 400,000 distinct CDR3 sequences, roughly 22% seen once, with less than 4.5% in the top ten. There are a few counts of this clonotype. The V and J ends lost 4 bases and 4 bases respectively, with 9 bases between them. Germline values: CDR1 SEHNR, CDR2 FQNEAQ (reference sequence). This CDR3 contains 13 residues.

The sample here was PBMCs from the stem cell graft donor, taken from the stem cell graft. The TCR comes from a human donor who donated a stem cell graft to a child with acute myeloid leukemia. The chain employs TRBV7-9 and TRBJ2-3; D ambiguous. The CDR3 DNA follows: TGTGCCAGCAGCTCCACTCTCCCAGATACGCAGTATTTT. Protein sequence: CASSSTLPDTQYF. The entire variable domain, with the rest obtained from reference TRBV7-9 and TRBJ2-3, is as follows: DTGVSQNPRHKITKRGQNVTFRCDPISEHNRLYWYRQTLGQGPEFLTYFQNEAQLEKSRLLSDRFSAERPKGSFSTLEIQRTEQGDSAMYLCASSSTLPDTQYFGPGTRLTVL.